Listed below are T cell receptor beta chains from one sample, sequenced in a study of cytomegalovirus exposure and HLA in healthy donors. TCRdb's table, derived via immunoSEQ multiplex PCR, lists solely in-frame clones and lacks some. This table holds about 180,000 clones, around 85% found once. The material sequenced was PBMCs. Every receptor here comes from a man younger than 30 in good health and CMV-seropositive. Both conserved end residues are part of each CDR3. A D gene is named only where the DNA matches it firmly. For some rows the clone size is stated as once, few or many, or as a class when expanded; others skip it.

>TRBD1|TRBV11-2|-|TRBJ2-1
CASSFSTGPQGQDEQFF
TGTGCCAGCAGCTTTTCTACTGGCCCACAGGGGCAGGATGAGCAGTTCTTC
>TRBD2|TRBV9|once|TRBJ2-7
CASSRDQRGNYEQYF
TGTGCCAGCAGCAGAGACCAGCGGGGAAACTACGAGCAGTACTTC
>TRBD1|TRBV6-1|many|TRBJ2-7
CASSESGTGAYEQYF
TGTGCCAGCAGTGAATCCGGGACAGGGGCCTACGAGCAGTACTTC
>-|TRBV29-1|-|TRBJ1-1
CSVTHSNTEAFF
TGCAGCGTAACGCACAGTAACACTGAAGCTTTCTTT
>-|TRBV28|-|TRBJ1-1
CASSPDTMKNTEAFF
TGTGCCAGCAGCCCCGACACGATGAAGAACACTGAAGCTTTCTTT
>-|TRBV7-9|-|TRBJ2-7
CASSAEGVTYEQYF
TGTGCCAGCAGCGCAGAAGGAGTCACCTACGAGCAGTACTTC
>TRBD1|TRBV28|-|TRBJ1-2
CASLRQGDSYGYTF
TGTGCCAGCCTTAGACAGGGAGATAGCTATGGCTACACCTTC
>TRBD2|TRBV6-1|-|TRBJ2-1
CASTLLAGGYNEQFF
TGTGCCAGCACCCTATTAGCGGGAGGGTACAATGAGCAGTTCTTC
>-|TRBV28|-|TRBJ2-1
CASGMPGYNEQFF
TGTGCCAGCGGGATGCCGGGGTACAATGAGCAGTTCTTC
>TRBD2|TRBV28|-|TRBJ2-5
CASSPGTTNQETQYF
TGTGCCAGCAGCCCTGGGACTACCAACCAAGAGACCCAGTACTTC
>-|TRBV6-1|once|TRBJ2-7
CASSDHVPWRGEQYF
TGTGCCAGCAGTGATCATGTCCCTTGGAGGGGCGAGCAGTACTTC
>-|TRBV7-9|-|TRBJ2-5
CASSLAGGEETQYF
TGTGCCAGCAGCTTGGCGGGCGGAGAAGAGACCCAGTACTTC
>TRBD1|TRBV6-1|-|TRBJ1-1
CASRTGTMNTEAFF
TGTGCCAGCCGGACAGGGACCATGAACACTGAAGCTTTCTTT
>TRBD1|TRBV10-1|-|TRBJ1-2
CAGHRTGGRFFGYTF
TGCGCCGGCCATCGGACAGGGGGTAGGTTTTTCGGCTACACCTTC
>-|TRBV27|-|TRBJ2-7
CASSLGGSGYEQYF
TGTGCCAGCAGTTTAGGGGGCTCGGGCTACGAGCAGTACTTC
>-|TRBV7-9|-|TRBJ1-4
CASSQQGRGNEKLFF
TGTGCCAGCAGCCAACAGGGCAGGGGTAATGAAAAACTGTTTTTT
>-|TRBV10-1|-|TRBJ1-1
CASSRTQNTEAFF
TGCGCCAGCAGCCGGACTCAAAACACTGAAGCTTTCTTT
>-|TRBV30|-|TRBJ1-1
CAWSSARHTEAFF
TGTGCCTGGTCATCCGCGCGGCACACTGAAGCTTTCTTT
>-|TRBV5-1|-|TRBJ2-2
CASSLFAGSGELFF
TGCGCCAGCAGCTTGTTTGCGGGGTCCGGGGAGCTGTTTTTT
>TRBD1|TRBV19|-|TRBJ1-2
CASRGQGHYGYTF
TGTGCCAGTAGGGGACAGGGTCACTATGGCTACACCTTC
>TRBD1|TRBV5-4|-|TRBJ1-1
CASRADRADTEAFF
TGTGCCAGCAGGGCCGACAGGGCCGACACTGAAGCTTTCTTT
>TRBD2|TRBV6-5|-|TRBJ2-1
CASKSGSSYNEQFF
TGTGCCAGCAAAAGCGGGAGCTCCTACAATGAGCAGTTCTTC
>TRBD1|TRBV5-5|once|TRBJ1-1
CASSFDRGRAFF
TGTGCCAGCAGCTTCGACAGGGGTCGAGCTTTCTTT
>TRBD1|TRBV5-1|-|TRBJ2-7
CASSPDRAYEQYF
TGCGCCAGCAGCCCGGACAGGGCCTACGAGCAGTACTTC
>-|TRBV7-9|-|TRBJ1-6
CASSLGQGDSPLHF
TGTGCCAGCAGCTTGGGTCAGGGCGATTCACCCCTCCACTTT
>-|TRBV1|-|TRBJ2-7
CTSSHSGRGYEQYF
TGCACCAGCAGCCACTCGGGGAGGGGCTACGAGCAGTACTTC
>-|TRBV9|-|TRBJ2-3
CASSVAGTDTQYF
TGTGCCAGCAGCGTAGCGGGCACAGATACGCAGTATTTT
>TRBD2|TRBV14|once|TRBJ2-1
CASSQEIWGGSYNEQFF
TGTGCCAGCAGCCAAGAGATTTGGGGGGGCTCCTACAATGAGCAGTTCTTC
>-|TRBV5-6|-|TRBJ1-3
CASSLGGGSGNTIYF
TGTGCCAGCAGCTTGGGGGGCGGCTCTGGAAACACCATATATTTT
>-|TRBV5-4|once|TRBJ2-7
CASSFGFEQYF
TGTGCCAGCAGCTTCGGGTTCGAGCAGTACTTC
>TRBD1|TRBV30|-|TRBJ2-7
CAWSASDRESYEQYF
TGTGCCTGGAGTGCGTCCGACAGGGAGTCCTACGAGCAGTACTTC
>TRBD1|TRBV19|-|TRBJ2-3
CASTKKLGGQSTDTQYF
TGTGCCAGTACCAAAAAACTTGGGGGACAGAGCACAGATACGCAGTATTTT
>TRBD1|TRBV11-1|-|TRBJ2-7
CASSPGRQGRLYEQYF
TGTGCCAGCAGCCCAGGCCGACAGGGGCGATTGTACGAGCAGTACTTC
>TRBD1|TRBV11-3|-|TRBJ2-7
CASSSLQGRIHEQYF
TGTGCCAGCAGCTCCTTACAGGGGCGTATACACGAGCAGTACTTC
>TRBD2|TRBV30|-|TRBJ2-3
CAWSVLGLAGGLKARTQYF
TGTGCCTGGAGTGTACTAGGACTAGCGGGGGGACTCAAAGCTCGTACGCAGTATTTT
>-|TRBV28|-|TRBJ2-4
CASSLPGGMGKNIQYF
TGTGCCAGCAGTTTACCGGGCGGGATGGGCAAAAACATTCAGTACTTC
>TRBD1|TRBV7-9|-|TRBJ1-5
CASSSGRDRGNQPQHF
TGTGCCAGCAGCTCAGGCCGGGACAGGGGTAATCAGCCCCAGCATTTT
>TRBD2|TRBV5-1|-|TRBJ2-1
CASSSSGSPYNEQFF
TGCGCCAGCAGCTCTAGCGGTAGCCCCTACAATGAGCAGTTCTTC
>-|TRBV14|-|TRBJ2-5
CASSQGQNLGTQYF
TGTGCCAGCAGCCAAGGTCAGAACCTTGGGACCCAGTACTTC
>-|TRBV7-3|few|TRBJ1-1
CASSPTGPTEAFF
TGTGCCAGCAGCCCAACAGGGCCCACTGAAGCTTTCTTT
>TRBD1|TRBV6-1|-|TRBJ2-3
CASSEVGGGTDTQYF
TGTGCCAGCAGTGAAGTAGGGGGCGGCACAGATACGCAGTATTTT
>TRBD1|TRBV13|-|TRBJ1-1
CATISGGNTEAFF
TGTGCCACGATTTCAGGGGGCAACACTGAAGCTTTCTTT
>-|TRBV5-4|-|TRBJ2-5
CASSSQLAGYQETQYF
TGTGCCAGCAGCTCCCAACTCGCGGGATACCAAGAGACCCAGTACTTC
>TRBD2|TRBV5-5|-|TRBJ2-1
CASSPSGRVSYNEQFF
TGTGCCAGCAGCCCTAGCGGGAGGGTCTCCTACAATGAGCAGTTCTTC
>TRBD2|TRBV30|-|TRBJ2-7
CAWSVPGLAAYEQYF
TGTGCCTGGAGTGTACCGGGACTAGCGGCCTACGAGCAGTACTTC
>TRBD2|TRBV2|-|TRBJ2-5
CASNLAGGLETQYF
TGTGCCAGCAACCTAGCGGGGGGCCTGGAGACCCAGTACTTC
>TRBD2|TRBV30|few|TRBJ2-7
CAWSRTSGSYEQYF
TGTGCCTGGAGTAGGACTAGCGGATCCTACGAGCAGTACTTC
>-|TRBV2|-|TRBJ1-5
CASSEAARERGQPQHF
TGTGCCAGCAGTGAAGCGGCCAGGGAGCGGGGTCAGCCCCAGCATTTT
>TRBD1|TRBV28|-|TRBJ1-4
CASSFGQGGDQGEKLFF
TGTGCCAGCAGTTTCGGGCAGGGGGGTGATCAGGGTGAAAAACTGTTTTTT
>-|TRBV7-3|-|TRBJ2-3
CASSLVSFGDTQYF
TGTGCCAGCAGCTTAGTTAGCTTTGGGGATACGCAGTATTTT
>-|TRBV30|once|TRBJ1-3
CAWSREAGNTIYF
TGTGCCTGGAGCCGGGAAGCTGGAAACACCATATATTTT
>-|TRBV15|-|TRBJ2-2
CATSRRTATGELFF
TGTGCCACCAGCAGACGGACAGCGACCGGGGAGCTGTTTTTT
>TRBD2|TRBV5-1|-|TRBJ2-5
CASSHQRGRQETQYF
TGCGCCAGCAGCCATCAGCGGGGGCGGCAAGAGACCCAGTACTTC